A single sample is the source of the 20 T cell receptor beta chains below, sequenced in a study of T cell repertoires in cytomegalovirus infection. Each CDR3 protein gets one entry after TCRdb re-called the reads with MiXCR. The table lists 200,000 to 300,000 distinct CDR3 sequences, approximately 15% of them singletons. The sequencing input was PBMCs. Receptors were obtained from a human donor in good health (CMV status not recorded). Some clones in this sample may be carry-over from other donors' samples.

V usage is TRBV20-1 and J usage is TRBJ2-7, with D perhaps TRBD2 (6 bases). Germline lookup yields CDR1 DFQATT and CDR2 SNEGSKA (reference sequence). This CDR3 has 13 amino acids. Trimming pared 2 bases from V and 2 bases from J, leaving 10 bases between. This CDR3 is CSARQGLPYEQYF. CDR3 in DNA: TGCAGTGCTAGACAGGGACTTCCCTACGAGCAGTACTTC.

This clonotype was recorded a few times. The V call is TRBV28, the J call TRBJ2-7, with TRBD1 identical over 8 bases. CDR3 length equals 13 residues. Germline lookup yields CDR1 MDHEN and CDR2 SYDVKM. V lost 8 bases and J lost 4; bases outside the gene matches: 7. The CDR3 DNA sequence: TGTGCCAGCCGGGACAGGATGATTTACGAGCAGTACTTC. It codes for CASRDRMIYEQYF.

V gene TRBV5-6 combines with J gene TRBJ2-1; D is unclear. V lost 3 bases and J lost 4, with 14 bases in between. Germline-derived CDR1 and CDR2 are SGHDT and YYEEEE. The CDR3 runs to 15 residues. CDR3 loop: CASSWAGRPYNEQFF. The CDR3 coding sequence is TGTGCCAGCAGCTGGGCCGGACGGCCTTACAATGAGCAGTTCTTC.

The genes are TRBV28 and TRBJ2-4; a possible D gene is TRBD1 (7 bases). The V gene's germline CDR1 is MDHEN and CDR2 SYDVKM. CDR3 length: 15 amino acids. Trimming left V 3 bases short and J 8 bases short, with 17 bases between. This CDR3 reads CASSFETGRWDIQYF. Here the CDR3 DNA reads TGTGCCAGCAGTTTTGAGACAGGGAGGTGGGACATTCAGTACTTC.

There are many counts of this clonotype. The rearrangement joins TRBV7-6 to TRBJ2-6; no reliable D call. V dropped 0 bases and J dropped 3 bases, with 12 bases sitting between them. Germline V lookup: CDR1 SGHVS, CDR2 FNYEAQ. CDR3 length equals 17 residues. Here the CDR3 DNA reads TGTGCCAGCAGCTTAGCTGGGTTGAGAGGTGGGGCCAACGTCCTGACTTTC. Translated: CASSLAGLRGGANVLTF.

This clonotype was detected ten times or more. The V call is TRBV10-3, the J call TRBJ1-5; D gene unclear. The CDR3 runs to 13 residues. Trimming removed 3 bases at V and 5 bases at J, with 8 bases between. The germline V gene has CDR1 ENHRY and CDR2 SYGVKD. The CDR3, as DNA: TGTGCCATCAGTGAAGGGTGGGATCAGCCCCAGCATTTT. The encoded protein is CAISEGWDQPQHF.

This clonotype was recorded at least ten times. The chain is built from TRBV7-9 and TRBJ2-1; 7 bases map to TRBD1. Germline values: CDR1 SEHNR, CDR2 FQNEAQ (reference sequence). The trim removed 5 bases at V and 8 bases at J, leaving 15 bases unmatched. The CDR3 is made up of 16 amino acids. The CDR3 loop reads CASSDQPGQEAYEQFF. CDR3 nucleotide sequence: TGTGCCAGCAGCGACCAGCCCGGACAGGAGGCCTATGAGCAGTTCTTC. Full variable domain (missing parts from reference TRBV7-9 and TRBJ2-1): DTGVSQNPRHKITKRGQNVTFRCDPISEHNRLYWYRQTLGQGPEFLTYFQNEAQLEKSRLLSDRFSAERPKGSFSTLEIQRTEQGDSAMYLCASSDQPGQEAYEQFFGPGTRLTVL.

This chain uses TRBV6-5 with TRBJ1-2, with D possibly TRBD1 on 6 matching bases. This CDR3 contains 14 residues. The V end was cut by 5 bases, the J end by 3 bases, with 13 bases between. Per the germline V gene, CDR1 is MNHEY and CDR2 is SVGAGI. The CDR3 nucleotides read TGTGCCAGCAGTGACACAGGGATTGACTATGGCTACACCTTC. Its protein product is CASSDTGIDYGYTF.

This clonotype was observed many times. In nucleotides, the CDR3 is TGTGCCAGCAGCTTACGGCGGGCGTACAATGAGCAGTTCTTC. This codes for CASSLRRAYNEQFF. The V and J genes are TRBV13 and TRBJ2-1; D is perhaps TRBD2 (5 bases). V lost 2 bases to trimming and J lost 4 bases, with 9 bases between them. Germline assignment: CDR1 PRHDT and CDR2 FYEKMQ (reference sequence). The CDR3 covers 14 residues.

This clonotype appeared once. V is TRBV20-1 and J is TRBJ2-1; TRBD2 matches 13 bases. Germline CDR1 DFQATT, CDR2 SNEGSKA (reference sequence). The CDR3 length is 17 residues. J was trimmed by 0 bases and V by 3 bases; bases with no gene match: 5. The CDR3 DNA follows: TGCAGTGCTAGGACTAGCGGGGGGTCGAGCTCCTACAATGAGCAGTTCTTC. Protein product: CSARTSGGSSSYNEQFF.

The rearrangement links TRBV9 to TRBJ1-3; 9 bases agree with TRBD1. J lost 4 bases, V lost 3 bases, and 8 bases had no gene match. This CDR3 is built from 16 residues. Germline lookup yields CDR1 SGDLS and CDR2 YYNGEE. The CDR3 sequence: CASSGSGQGKGNTIYF. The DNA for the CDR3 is TGTGCCAGCAGCGGTAGTGGACAGGGGAAAGGAAACACCATATATTTT.

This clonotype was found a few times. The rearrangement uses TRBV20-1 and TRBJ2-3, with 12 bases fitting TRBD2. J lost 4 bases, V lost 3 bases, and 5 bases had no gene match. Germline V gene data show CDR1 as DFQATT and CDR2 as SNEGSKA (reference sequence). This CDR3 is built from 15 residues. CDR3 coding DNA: TGCAGTGCTAGGGCTAGCGGGAGGGATCCAGATACGCAGTATTTT. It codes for CSARASGRDPDTQYF.

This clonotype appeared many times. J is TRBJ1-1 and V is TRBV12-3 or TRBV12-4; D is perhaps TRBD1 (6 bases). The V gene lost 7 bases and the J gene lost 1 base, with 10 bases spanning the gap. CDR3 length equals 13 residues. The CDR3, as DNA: TGTGCCAGCACCCCCAGGGGGAACACTGAAGCTTTCTTT. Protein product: CASTPRGNTEAFF.

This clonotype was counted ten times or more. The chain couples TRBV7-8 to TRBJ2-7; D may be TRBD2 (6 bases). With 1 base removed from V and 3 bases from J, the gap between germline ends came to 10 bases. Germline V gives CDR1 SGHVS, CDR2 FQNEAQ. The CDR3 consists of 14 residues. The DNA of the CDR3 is TGTGCCAGCAGCTTAGTCGGGGGTGACTACGAGCAGTACTTC. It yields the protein CASSLVGGDYEQYF.

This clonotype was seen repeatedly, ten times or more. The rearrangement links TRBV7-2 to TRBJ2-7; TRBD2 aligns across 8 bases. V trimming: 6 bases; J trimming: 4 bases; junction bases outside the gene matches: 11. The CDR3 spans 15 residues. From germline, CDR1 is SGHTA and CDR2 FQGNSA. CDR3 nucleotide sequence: TGTGCCAGCAGTTCCGTGCCGGGAGGGCCATACGAGCAGTACTTC. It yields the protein CASSSVPGGPYEQYF.

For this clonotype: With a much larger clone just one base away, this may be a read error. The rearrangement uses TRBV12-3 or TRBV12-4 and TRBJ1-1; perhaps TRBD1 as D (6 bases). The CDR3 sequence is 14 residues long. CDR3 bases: TGTGCCGGCAGGTTCAGGGGAGGGGTCACTGAAGCTTTCTTT. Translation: CAGRFRGGVTEAFF.

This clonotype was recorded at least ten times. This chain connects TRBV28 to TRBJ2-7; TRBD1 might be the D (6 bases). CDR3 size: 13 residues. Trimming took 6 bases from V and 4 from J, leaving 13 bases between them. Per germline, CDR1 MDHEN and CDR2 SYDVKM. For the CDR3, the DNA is TGTGCCAGCAGGCAGGGGATTTCGTACGAGCAGTACTTC. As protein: CASRQGISYEQYF.

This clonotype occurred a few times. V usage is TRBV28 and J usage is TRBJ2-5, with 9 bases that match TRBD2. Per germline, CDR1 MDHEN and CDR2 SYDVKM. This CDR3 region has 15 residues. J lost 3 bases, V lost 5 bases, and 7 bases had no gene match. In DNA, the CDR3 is TGTGCCAGCAGTCTCAGCGGGAGGATTGAAGAGACCCAGTACTTC. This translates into CASSLSGRIEETQYF.

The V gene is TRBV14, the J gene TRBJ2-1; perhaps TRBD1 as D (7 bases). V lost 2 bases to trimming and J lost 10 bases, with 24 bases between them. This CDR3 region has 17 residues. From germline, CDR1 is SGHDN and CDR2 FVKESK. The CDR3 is CASSQSVQLAGGSEQFF. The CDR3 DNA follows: TGTGCCAGCAGCCAATCCGTGCAACTGGCAGGGGGGTCGGAGCAGTTCTTC.

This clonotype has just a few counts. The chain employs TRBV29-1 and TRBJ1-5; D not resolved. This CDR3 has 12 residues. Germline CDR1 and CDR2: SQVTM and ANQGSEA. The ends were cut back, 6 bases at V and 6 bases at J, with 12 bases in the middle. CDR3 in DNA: TGCAGCGTGTCCCTCGGCACTCAGCCCCAGCATTTT. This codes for CSVSLGTQPQHF.